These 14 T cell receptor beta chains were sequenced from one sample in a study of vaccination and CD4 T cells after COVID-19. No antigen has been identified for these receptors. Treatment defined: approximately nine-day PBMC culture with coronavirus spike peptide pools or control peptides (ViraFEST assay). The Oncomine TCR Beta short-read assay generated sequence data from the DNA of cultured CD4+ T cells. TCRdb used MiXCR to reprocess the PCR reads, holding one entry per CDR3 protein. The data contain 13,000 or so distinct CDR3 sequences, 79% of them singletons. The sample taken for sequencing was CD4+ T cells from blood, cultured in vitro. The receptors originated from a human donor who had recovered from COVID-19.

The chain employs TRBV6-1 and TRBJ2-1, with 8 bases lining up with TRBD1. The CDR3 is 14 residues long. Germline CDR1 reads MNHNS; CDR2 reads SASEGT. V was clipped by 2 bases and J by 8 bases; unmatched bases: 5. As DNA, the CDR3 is TGTGCCAGCAGTGAAACGGACAGGGTTTATGAGCAGTTCTTC. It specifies CASSETDRVYEQFF.

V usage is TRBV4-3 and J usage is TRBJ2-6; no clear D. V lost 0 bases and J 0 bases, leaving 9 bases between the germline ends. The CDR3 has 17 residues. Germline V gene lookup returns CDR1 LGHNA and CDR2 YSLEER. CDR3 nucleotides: TGCGCCAGCAGCCAAGATTTGTGGGGCTCTGGGGCCAACGTCCTGACTTTC. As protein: CASSQDLWGSGANVLTF.

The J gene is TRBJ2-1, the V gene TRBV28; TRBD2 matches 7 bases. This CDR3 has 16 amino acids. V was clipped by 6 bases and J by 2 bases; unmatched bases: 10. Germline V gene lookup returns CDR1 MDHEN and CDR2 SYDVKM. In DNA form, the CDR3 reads TGTGCCAGCAGAACTAAGGACGGACTAGCCTACAATGAGCAGTTCTTC. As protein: CASRTKDGLAYNEQFF.

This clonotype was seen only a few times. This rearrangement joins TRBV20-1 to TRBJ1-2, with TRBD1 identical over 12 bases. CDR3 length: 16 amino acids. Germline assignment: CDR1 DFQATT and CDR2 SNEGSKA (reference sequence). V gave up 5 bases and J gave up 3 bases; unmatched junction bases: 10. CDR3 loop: CSALDTGTGGDYGYTF. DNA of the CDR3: TGCAGTGCTTTAGATACCGGGACAGGGGGCGACTATGGCTACACCTTC.

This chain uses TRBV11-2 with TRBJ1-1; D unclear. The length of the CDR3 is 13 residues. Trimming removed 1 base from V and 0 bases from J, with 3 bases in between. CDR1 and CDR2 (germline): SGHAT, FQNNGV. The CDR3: CASSLVVNTEAFF. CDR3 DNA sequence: TGTGCCAGCAGCTTAGTGGTGAACACTGAAGCTTTCTTT.

The CDR3 here is CASSKTGGWGYTF. The CDR3, as DNA: TGTGCCAGTAGTAAGACAGGGGGCTGGGGCTACACCTTC. This chain connects TRBV19 to TRBJ1-2; 10 bases match TRBD1. V dropped 4 bases and J dropped 8; count of bases not matched to a gene: 4. CDR1 is LNHDA, CDR2 SQIVND, per germline (reference sequence). The CDR3 runs to 13 residues.

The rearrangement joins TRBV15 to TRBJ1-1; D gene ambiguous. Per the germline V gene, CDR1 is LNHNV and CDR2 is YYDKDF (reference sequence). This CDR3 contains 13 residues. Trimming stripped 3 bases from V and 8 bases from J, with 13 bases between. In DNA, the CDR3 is TGTGCCACCAGCAGTGATGCCCGTTGGGAAGCTTTCTTT. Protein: CATSSDARWEAFF.

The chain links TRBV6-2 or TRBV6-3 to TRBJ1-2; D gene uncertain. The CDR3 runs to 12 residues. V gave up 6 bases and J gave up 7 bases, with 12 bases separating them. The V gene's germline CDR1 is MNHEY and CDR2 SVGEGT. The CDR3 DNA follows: TGTGCCAGCAGGCGGACGGAAAGTGGCTACACCTTC. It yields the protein CASRRTESGYTF.

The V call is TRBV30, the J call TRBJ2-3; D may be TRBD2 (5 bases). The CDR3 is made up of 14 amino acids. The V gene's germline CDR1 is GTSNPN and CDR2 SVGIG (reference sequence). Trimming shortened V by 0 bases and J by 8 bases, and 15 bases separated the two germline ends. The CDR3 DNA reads TGTGCCTGGAGTGTAAGCTCGGGAAAAGGTACGCAGTATTTT. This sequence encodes CAWSVSSGKGTQYF.

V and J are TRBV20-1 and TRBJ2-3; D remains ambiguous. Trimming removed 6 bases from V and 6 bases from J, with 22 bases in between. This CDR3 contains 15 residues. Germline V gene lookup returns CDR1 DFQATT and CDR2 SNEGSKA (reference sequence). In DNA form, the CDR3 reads TGCAGTGCCCCCCCCCCTGGAATCCCCAGGGATACGCAGTATTTT. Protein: CSAPPPGIPRDTQYF.

The DNA for the CDR3 is TGTGCCAGCAGTTACGGCAGGGCCACATCCAGGGGGACCCAGTACTTC. Translation: CASSYGRATSRGTQYF. This chain uses TRBV6-5 with TRBJ2-5; the D gene is possibly TRBD1 (6 bases). The germline V and J ends were trimmed by 2 bases and 7 bases, with 20 bases remaining between them. The length of the CDR3 is 16 residues. Germline assignment: CDR1 MNHEY and CDR2 SVGAGI.

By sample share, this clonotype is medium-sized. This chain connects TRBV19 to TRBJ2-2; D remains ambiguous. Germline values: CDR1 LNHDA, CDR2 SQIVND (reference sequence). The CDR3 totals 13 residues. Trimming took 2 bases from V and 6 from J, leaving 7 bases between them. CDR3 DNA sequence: TGTGCCAGTAGTATAAGGGTGGCCGGGGAGCTGTTTTTT. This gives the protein CASSIRVAGELFF.

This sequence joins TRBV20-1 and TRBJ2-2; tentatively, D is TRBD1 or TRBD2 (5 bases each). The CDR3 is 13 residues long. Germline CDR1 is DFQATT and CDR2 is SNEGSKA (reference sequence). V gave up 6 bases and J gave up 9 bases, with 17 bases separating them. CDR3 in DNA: TGCAGTGCCCCCCTACACGGGACCCGGGAGCTGTTTTTT. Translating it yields CSAPLHGTRELFF.

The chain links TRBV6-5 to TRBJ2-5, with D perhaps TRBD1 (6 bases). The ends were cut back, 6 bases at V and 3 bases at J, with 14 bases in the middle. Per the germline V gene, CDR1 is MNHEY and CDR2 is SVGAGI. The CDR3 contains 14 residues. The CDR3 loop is CASRYRVLKETQYF. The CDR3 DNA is TGTGCCAGCAGATACAGGGTCCTGAAAGAGACCCAGTACTTC.